These T cell receptor beta chains were read from a single sample in a study of blood T cell repertoires in COVID-19. The data were produced by immunoSEQ multiplex PCR, yet TCRdb's version contains in-frame clones alone and is incomplete. The repertoire holds 150,000 to 200,000 clones, approximately 81% seen once, with roughly 7.3% in the top ten. Sequenced: PBMCs or T cells enriched from blood (not recorded which). These receptors were taken from a woman in her fifties or sixties who had recovered from COVID-19. The CDR3 runs from the conserved cysteine through the conserved F or W. D genes are given only for firm matches. A clone size is listed for some rows: how often the clone was seen (once, few, many), or a class if it is expanded.

.,TRBJ2-1,.,TRBV5-1,TGCGCCAGCAGCTCGGACTCTCACAATGAGCAGTTCTTC,CASSSDSHNEQFF
TRBD2,TRBJ2-1,.,TRBV27,TGTGCCAGCAGTTTTGTTGGGGTTCCTAGCGGGAACTCCTACAATGAGCAGTTCTTC,CASSFVGVPSGNSYNEQFF
TRBD1,TRBJ2-2,.,TRBV2,TGTGCCAGCAGCCCGGGACAGGGGTACACCGGGGAGCTGTTTTTT,CASSPGQGYTGELFF
TRBD1,TRBJ2-7,once,TRBV7-9,TGTGCCAGCAGCTACCCGGGACAGGGTCTGTACGAGCAGTACTTC,CASSYPGQGLYEQYF
.,TRBJ1-2,.,TRBV7-2,TGTGCCAGCAGCTTAGCGGCGGCGCTTAATTATGGCTACACCTTC,CASSLAAALNYGYTF
TRBD1,TRBJ2-5,.,TRBV6-5,TGTGCCAGCAAAAACAGGGGGTATATTGGGGAGACCCAGTACTTC,CASKNRGYIGETQYF
TRBD1,TRBJ2-7,.,TRBV5-6,TGTGCCAGCAGCTTGGGGGGCAGGGGGCGTGAGCAGTACTTC,CASSLGGRGREQYF
.,TRBJ2-7,few,TRBV2,TGTGCCAGCAGGCTAGCTTACGAGCAGTACTTC,CASRLAYEQYF
.,TRBJ2-7,.,TRBV7-3,TGTGCCAGCAGCTCACAACAGGGCTACGAGCAGTACTTC,CASSSQQGYEQYF
.,TRBJ2-7,.,TRBV6-5,TGTGCCAGCAGTAGGGGGACTACTTTCTACGAGCAGTACTTC,CASSRGTTFYEQYF
.,TRBJ1-2,.,TRBV28,TGTGCCAGCCTGGACAGACCTTATGGCTACACCTTC,CASLDRPYGYTF
TRBD1,TRBJ2-7,.,TRBV7-9,TGTGCCAGCAGCTTCGGGACAGGGCCCTCCGAGCAGTACTTC,CASSFGTGPSEQYF
.,TRBJ2-4,.,TRBV2,TGTGCCAGCAGTCCAGGGGAAAACATTCAGTACTTC,CASSPGENIQYF
TRBD1,TRBJ2-1,.,TRBV19,TGTGCCAGTAGTACTTACGCCGGGACAGTAACCTACAATGAGCAGTTCTTC,CASSTYAGTVTYNEQFF
.,TRBJ1-2,.,TRBV28,TGTGCCAGCAGATCATCCGGGGGGCTGGGCTATGGCTACACCTTC,CASRSSGGLGYGYTF
TRBD1,TRBJ2-1,.,TRBV20-1,TGCAGTGCTAGAGGCGACAGGGCTGGGGTCTTC,CSARGDRAGVF
TRBD1,TRBJ1-1,.,TRBV7-2,TGTGCCAGCAGCTCAGGGACAGGGGGCGCGGGCACTGAAGCTTTCTTT,CASSSGTGGAGTEAFF
.,TRBJ1-1,.,TRBV28,TGTGCCAGCGGCCTAGGACAGACCATGAACACTGAAGCTTTCTTT,CASGLGQTMNTEAFF
.,TRBJ1-5,.,TRBV5-6,TGTGCCAGCAGCTTGGACACCGGACAGTTCTCTCAGCCCCAGCATTTT,CASSLDTGQFSQPQHF
TRBD1,TRBJ1-3,few,TRBV7-8,TGTGCCAGCAGCGTACAGGGGGCCTCATTTGGAAACACCATATATTTT,CASSVQGASFGNTIYF